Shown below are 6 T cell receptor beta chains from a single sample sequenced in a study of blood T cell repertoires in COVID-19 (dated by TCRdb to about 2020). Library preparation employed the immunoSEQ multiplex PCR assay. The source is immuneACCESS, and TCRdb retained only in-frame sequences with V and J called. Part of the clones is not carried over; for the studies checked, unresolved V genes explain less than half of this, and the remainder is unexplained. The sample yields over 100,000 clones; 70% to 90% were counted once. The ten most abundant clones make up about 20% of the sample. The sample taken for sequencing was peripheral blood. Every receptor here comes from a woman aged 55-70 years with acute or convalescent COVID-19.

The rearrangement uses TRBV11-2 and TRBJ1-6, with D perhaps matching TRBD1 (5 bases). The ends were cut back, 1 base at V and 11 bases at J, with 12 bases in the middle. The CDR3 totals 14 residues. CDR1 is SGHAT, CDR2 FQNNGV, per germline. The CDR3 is CASSLATGLAPLHF. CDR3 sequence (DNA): TGTGCCAGCAGCTTAGCTACAGGTTTAGCACCCCTCCACTTT. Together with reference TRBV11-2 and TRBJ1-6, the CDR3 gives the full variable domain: EAGVAQSPRYKIIEKRQSVAFWCNPISGHATLYWYQQILGQGPKLLIQFQNNGVVDDSQLPKDRFSAERLKGVDSTLKIQPAKLEDSAVYLCASSLATGLAPLHFGNGTRLTVT.

The CDR3 sequence: CASSSGLSRQGALMNTEAFF. The CDR3 DNA reads as TGTGCCAGCAGTTCTGGGCTTTCTCGACAGGGGGCCCTCATGAACACTGAAGCTTTCTTT. This chain links TRBV6-4 with TRBJ1-1, with 10 bases matching TRBD1. Unmatched junction bases numbered 18, after V lost 5 bases and J lost 0 bases. The V gene's germline CDR1 is MRHNA and CDR2 SNTAGT. The CDR3 is made up of 20 amino acids.

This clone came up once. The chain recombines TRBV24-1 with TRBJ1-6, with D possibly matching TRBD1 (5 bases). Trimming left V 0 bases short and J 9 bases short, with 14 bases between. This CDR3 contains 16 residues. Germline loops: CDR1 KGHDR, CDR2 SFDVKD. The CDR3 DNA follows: TGTGCCACCAGTGATTTGGGCGTTCGGAGGGGTTCACCCCTCCACTTT. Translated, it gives CATSDLGVRRGSPLHF.

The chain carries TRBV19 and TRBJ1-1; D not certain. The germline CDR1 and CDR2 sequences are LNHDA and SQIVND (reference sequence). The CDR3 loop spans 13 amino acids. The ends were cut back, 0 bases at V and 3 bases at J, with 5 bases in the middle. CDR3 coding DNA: TGTGCCAGTAGTATAGATCGAGACACTGAAGCTTTCTTT. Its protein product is CASSIDRDTEAFF.

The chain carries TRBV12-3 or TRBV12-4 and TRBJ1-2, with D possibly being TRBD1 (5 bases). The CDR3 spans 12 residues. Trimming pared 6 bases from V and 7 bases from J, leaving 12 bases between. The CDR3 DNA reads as TGTGCCAGCAGCCCAACAGGAACTGGCTACACCTTC. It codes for CASSPTGTGYTF.

The CDR3 sequence: CASSFRMNTEAFF. For the CDR3, the DNA is TGTGCCAGCAGCTTCAGGATGAACACTGAAGCTTTCTTT. The chain couples TRBV7-3 to TRBJ1-1; D remains ambiguous. Germline V gives CDR1 SGHTA, CDR2 FQGTGA. The ends were cut back, 3 bases at V and 0 bases at J, with 5 bases in the middle. The CDR3 is 13 amino acids.